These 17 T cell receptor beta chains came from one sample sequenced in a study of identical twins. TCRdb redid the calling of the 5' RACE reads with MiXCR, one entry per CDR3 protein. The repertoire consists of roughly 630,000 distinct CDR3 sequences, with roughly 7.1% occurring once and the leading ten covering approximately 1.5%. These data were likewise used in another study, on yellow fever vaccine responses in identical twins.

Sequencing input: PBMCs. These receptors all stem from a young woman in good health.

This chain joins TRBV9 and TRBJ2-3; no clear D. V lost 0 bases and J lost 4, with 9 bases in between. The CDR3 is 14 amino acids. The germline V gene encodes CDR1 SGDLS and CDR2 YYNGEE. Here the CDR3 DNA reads TGTGCCAGCAGCGTAGAAATGAGGCCAGATACGCAGTATTTT. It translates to CASSVEMRPDTQYF.

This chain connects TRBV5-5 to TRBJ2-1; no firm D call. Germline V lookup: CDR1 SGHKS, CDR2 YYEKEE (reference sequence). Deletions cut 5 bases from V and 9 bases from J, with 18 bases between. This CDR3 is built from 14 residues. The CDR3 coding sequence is TGTGCCAGCAGTGGGTGGGCCTCAACCCCTGAGCAGTTCTTC. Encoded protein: CASSGWASTPEQFF.

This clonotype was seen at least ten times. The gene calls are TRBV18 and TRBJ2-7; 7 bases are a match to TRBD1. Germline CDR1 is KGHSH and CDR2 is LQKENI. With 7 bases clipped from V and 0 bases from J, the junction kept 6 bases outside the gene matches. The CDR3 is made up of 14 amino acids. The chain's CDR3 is CASCTGAGSYEQYF. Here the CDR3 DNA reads TGTGCCAGCTGCACAGGGGCGGGCTCCTACGAGCAGTACTTC.

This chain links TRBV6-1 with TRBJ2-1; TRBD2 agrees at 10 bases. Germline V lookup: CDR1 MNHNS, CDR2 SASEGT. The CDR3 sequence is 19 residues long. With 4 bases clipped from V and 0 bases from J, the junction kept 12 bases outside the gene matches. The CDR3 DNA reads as TGTGCCAGCAGTGCCCAAGTATCACTAGCGGGAAGCTCCTACAATGAGCAGTTCTTC. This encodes CASSAQVSLAGSSYNEQFF.

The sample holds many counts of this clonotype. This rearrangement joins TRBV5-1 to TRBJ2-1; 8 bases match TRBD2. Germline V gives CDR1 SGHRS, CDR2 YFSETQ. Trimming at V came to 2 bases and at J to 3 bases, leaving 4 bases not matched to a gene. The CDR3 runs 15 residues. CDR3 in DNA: TGCGCCAGCAGCTTCTCTCTAGCGGGCTACAATGAGCAGTTCTTC. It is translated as CASSFSLAGYNEQFF. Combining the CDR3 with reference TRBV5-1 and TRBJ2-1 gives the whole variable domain KAGVTQTPRYLIKTRGQQVTLSCSPISGHRSVSWYQQTPGQGLQFLFEYFSETQRNKGNFPGRFSGRQFSNSRSEMNVSTLELGDSALYLCASSFSLAGYNEQFFGPGTRLTVL.

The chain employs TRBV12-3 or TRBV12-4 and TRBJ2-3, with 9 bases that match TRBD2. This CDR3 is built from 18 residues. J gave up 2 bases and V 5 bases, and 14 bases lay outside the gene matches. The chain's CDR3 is CASSPSPYLAGHTDTQYF. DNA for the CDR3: TGTGCCAGCAGTCCCTCCCCCTATCTAGCGGGGCACACAGATACGCAGTATTTT.

As DNA, the CDR3 is TGTGCCAGCGCCCGCTCCTCGGACAACTATGGCTACACCTTC. This translates into CASARSSDNYGYTF. The rearrangement uses TRBV6-1 and TRBJ1-2; D call uncertain. Germline V gene data show CDR1 as MNHNS and CDR2 as SASEGT. The V gene lost 8 bases and the J gene lost 2 bases, with 15 bases spanning the gap. The CDR3 is made up of 14 amino acids.

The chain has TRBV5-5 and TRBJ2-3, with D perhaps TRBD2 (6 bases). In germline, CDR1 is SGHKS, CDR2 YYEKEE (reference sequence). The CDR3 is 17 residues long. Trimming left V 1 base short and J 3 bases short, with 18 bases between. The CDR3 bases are TGTGCCAGCAGCTTGTGGTCCGGGGGTGGTTGGACAGATACGCAGTATTTT. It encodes CASSLWSGGGWTDTQYF.

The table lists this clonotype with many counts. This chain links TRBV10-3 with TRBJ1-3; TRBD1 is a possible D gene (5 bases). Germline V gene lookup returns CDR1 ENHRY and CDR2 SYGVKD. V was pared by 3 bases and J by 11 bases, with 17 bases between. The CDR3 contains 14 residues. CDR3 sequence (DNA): TGTGCCATCAGTGACCGGGACCTAAAAAAGGCCATATATTTT. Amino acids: CAISDRDLKKAIYF.

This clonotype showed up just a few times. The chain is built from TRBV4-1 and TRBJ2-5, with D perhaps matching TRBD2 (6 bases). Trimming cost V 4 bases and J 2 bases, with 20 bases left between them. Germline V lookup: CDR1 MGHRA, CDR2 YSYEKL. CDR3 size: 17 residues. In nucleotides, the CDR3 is TGCGCCAGCAGCCTCCATCCCTTTTCGGGGAGGCAAGAGACCCAGTACTTC. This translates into CASSLHPFSGRQETQYF.

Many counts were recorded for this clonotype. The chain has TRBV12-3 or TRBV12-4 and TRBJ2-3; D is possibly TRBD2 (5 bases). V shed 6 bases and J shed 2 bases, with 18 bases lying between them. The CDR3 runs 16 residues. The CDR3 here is CASSRRGFQSTDTQYF. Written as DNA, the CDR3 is TGTGCCAGCAGCCGAAGAGGGTTCCAATCCACAGATACGCAGTATTTT.

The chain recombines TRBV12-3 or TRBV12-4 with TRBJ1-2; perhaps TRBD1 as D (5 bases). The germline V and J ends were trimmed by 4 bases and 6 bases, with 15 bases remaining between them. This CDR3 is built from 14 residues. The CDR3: CASSSPGRQHGYTF. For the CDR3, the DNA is TGTGCCAGCAGTTCCCCAGGTCGACAGCATGGCTACACCTTC.

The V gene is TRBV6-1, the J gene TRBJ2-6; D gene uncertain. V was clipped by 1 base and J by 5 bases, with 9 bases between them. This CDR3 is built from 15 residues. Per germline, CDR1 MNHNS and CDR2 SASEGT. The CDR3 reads CASSEVGLRANVLTF. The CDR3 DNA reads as TGTGCCAGCAGTGAAGTGGGGTTAAGGGCCAACGTCCTGACTTTC.

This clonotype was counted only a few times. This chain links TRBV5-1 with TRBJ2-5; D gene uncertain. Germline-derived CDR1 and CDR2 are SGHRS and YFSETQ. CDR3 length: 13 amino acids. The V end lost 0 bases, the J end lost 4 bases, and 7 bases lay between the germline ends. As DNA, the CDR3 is TGCGCCAGCAGCTTGGGCCTAGTAGAGACCCAGTACTTC. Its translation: CASSLGLVETQYF.

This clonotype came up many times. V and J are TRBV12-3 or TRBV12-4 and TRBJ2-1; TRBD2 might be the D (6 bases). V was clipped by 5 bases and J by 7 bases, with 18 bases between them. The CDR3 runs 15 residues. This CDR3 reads CASSTWAGRGNEQFF. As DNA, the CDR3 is TGTGCCAGCAGTACCTGGGCCGGGAGAGGTAATGAGCAGTTCTTC.

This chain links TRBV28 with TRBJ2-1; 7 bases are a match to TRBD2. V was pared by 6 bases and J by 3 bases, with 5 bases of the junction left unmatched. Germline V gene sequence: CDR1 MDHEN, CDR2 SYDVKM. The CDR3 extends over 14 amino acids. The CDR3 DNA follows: TGTGCCAGCAGCCCGCGGGAGAACTACAATGAGCAGTTCTTC. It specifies CASSPRENYNEQFF.

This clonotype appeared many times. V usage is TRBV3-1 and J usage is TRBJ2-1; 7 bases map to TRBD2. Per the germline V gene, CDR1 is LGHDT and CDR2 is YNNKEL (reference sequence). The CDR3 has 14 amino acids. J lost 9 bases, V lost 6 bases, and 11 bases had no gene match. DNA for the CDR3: TGTGCCAGCAGTCCAGGACTAGGGACCAGTGAGCAGTTCTTC. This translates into CASSPGLGTSEQFF.